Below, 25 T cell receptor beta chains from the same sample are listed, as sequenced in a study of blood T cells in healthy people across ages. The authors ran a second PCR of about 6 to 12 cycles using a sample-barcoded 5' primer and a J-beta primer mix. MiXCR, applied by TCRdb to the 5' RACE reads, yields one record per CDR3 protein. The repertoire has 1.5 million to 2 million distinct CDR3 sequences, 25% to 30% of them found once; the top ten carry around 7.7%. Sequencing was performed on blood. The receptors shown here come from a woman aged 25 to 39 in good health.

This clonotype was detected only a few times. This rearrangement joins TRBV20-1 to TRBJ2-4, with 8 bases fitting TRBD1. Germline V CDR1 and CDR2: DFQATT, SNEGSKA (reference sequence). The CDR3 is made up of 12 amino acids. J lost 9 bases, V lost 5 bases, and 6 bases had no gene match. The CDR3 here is CSAGRGRGIQYF. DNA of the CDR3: TGCAGTGCTGGCAGGGGGCGCGGCATTCAGTACTTC.

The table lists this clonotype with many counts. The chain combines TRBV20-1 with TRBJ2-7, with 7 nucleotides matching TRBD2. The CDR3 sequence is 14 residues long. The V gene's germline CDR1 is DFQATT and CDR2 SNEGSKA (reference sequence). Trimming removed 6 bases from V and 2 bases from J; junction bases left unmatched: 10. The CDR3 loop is CSAGVGGGTYEQYF. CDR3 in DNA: TGCAGTGCGGGAGTGGGGGGGGGAACCTACGAGCAGTACTTC.

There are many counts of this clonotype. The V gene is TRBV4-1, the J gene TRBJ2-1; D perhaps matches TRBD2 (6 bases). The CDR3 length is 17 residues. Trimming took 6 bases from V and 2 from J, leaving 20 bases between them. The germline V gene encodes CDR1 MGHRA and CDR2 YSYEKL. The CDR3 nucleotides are TGCGCCAGCAGTCCCGACTTGGGGCGGAGGGCCTACAATGAGCAGTTCTTC. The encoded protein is CASSPDLGRRAYNEQFF.

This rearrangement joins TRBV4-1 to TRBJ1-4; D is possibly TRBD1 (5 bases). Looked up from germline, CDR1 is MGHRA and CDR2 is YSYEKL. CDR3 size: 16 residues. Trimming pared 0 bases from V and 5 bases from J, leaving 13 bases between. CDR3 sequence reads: CASSQEKAQGNEKLFF. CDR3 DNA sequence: TGCGCCAGCAGCCAAGAGAAGGCCCAGGGCAATGAAAAACTGTTTTTT.

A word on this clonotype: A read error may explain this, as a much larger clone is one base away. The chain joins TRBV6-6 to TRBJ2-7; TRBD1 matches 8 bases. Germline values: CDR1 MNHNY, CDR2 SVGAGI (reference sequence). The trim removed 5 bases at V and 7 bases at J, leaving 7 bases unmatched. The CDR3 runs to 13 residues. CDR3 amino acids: CASSGQGAQEQYF. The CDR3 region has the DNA TGTGCCAGCAGTGGACAGGGAGCGCAGGAGCAGTACTTC.

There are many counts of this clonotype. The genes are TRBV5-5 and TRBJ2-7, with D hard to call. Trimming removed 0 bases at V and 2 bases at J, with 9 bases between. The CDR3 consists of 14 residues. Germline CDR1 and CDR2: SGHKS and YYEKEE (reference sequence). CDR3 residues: CASSLDDGPYEQYF. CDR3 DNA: TGTGCCAGCAGCTTGGATGACGGGCCCTACGAGCAGTACTTC.

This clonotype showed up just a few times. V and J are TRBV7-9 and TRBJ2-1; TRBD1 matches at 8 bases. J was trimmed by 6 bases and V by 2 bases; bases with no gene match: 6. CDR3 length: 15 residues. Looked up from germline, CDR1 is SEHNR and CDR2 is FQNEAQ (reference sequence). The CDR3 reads CASSLSTGEFNEQFF. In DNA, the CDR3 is TGTGCCAGCAGCTTATCGACAGGGGAGTTCAATGAGCAGTTCTTC.

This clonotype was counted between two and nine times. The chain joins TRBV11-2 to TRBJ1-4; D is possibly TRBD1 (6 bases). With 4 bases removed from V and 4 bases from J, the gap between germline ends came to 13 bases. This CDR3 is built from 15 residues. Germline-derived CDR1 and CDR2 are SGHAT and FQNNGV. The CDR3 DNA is TGTGCCAGCAGCTCGAGGGGGGAGGTTAATGAAAAACTGTTTTTT. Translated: CASSSRGEVNEKLFF.

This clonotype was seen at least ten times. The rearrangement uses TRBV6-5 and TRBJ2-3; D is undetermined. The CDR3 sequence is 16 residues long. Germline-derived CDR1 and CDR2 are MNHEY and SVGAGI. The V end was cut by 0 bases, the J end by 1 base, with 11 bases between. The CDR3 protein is CASSYSPERGTDTQYF. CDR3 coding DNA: TGTGCCAGCAGTTACTCGCCTGAGCGCGGCACAGATACGCAGTATTTT.

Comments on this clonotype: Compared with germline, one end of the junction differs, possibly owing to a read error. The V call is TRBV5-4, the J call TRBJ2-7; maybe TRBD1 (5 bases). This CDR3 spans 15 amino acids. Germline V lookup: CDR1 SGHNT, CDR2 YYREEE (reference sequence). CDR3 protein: CAGSLPGMPSYEQYF. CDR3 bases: TGTGCCGGCAGCTTGCCAGGGATGCCCTCCTACGAGCAGTACTTC.

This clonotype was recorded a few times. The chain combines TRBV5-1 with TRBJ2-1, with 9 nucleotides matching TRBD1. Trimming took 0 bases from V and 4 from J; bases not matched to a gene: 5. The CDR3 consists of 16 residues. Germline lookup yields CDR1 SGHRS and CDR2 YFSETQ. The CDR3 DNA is TGCGCCAGCAGCTTGGAGTTTGGGACAGGGTACAATGAGCAGTTCTTC. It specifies CASSLEFGTGYNEQFF.

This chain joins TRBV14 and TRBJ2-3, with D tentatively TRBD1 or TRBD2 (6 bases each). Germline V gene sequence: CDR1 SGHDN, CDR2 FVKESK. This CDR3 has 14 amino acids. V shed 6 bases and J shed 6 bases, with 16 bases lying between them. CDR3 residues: CASSRRQEGDTQYF. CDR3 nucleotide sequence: TGTGCCAGCAGTCGCAGACAGGAGGGGGATACGCAGTATTTT.

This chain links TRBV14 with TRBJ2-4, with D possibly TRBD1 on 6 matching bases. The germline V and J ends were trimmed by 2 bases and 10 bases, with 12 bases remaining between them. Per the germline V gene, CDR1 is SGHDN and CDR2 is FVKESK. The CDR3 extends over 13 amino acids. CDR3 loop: CASSQQTGSIQYF. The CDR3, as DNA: TGTGCCAGCAGCCAACAGACAGGCTCTATTCAGTACTTC.

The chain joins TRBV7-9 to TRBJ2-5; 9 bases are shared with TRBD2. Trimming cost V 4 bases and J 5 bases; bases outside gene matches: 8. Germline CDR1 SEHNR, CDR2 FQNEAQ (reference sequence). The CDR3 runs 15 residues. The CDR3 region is CASSSRGGLKETQYF. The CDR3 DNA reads TGTGCCAGCAGCTCGCGGGGGGGTCTGAAGGAGACCCAGTACTTC.

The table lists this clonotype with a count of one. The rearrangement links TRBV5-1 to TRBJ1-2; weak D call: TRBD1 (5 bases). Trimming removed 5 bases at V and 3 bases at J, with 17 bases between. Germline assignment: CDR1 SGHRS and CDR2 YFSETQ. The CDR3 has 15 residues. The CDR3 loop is CASRQAGTADYGYTF. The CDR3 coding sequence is TGCGCCAGCAGACAGGCCGGGACGGCAGACTATGGCTACACCTTC.

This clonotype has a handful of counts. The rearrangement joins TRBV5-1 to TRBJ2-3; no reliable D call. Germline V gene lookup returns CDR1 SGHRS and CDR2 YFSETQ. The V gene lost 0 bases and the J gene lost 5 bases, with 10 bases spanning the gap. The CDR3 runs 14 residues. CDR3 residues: CASSLAQSGDTQYF. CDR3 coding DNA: TGCGCCAGCAGCTTGGCCCAATCAGGAGATACGCAGTATTTT.

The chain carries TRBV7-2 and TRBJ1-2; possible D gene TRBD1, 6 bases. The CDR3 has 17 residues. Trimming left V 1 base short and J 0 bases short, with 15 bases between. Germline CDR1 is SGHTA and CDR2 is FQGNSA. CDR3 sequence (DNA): TGTGCCAGCAGCTTAGGTAACCTGGGACAAGCTAACTATGGCTACACCTTC. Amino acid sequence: CASSLGNLGQANYGYTF.

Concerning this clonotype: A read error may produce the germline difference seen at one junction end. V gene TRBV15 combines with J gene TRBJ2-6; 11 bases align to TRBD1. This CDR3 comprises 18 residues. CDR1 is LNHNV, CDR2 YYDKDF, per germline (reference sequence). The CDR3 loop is CATSRPGQGAAGANGLTF. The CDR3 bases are TGTGCCACCAGCAGACCCGGACAGGGGGCGGCCGGGGCCAACGGCCTGACTTTC.

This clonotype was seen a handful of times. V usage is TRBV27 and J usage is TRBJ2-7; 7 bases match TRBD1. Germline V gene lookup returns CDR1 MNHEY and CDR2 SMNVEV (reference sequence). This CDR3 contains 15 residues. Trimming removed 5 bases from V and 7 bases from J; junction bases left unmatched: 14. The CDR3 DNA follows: TGTGCCAGCAGTCTACGAATCAGGGGGAAGGAGGAGCAGTACTTC. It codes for CASSLRIRGKEEQYF.

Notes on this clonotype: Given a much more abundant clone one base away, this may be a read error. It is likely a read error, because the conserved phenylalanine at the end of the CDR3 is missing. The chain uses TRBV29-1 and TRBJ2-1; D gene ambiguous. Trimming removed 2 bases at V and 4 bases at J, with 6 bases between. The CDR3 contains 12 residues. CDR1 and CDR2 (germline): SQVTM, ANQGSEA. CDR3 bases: TGCAGCGTTGAAATGCAGTACAATGAGCAGTTCTTA. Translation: CSVEMQYNEQFL.

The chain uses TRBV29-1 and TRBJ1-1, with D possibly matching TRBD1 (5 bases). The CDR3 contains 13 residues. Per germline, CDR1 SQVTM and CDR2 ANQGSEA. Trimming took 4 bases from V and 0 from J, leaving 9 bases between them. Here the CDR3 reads CSVARALNTEAFF. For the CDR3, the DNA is TGCAGCGTTGCCAGGGCCCTGAACACTGAAGCTTTCTTT.

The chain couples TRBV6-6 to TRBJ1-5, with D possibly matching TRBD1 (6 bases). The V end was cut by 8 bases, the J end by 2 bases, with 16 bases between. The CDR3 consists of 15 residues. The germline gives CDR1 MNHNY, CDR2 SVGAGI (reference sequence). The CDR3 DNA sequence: TGTGCCAGCGGGGGGCAGATAAACCGCAATCAGCCCCAGCATTTT. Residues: CASGGQINRNQPQHF.

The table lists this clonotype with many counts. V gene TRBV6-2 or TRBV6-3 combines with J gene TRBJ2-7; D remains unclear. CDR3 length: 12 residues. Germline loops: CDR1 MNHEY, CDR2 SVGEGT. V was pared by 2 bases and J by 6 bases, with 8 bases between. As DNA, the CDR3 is TGTGCCAGCAGTTACCACGACCGCGAGCAGTACTTC. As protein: CASSYHDREQYF.

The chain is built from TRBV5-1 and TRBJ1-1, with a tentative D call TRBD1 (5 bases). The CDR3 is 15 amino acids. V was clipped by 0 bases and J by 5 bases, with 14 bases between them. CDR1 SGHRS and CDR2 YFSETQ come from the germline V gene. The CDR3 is CASSLDPGTRTEAFF. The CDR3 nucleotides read TGCGCCAGCAGCTTGGATCCGGGGACTAGAACTGAAGCTTTCTTT. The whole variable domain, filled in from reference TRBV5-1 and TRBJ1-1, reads KAGVTQTPRYLIKTRGQQVTLSCSPISGHRSVSWYQQTPGQGLQFLFEYFSETQRNKGNFPGRFSGRQFSNSRSEMNVSTLELGDSALYLCASSLDPGTRTEAFFGQGTRLTVV.

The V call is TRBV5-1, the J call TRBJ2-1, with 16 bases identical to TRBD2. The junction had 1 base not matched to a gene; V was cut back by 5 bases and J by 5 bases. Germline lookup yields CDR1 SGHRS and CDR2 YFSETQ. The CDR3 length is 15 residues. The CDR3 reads CASRGTSGGDNEQFF. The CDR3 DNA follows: TGCGCCAGCAGGGGGACTAGCGGGGGGGACAATGAGCAGTTCTTC. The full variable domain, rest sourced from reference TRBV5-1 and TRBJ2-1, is KAGVTQTPRYLIKTRGQQVTLSCSPISGHRSVSWYQQTPGQGLQFLFEYFSETQRNKGNFPGRFSGRQFSNSRSEMNVSTLELGDSALYLCASRGTSGGDNEQFFGPGTRLTVL.